The present entry profiles one TCR beta chain with its context. MiXCR, run by TCRdb on the 5' RACE reads, gives a single entry per CDR3 protein. The table includes 520,000 or so distinct CDR3 sequences, approximately 22% detected once. The data were obtained in a study of identical twins. The same data also went into a second study, on T cells expressing NK-cell markers.

Material for sequencing was CD4+ T cells sorted from blood. This sequence originates from a woman aged 18 to 35 in good health.

The CDR3 reads CASSQVYRAGATDTQYF. The CDR3 nucleotides read TGTGCCAGCAGCCAAGTCTATCGAGCGGGAGCCACAGATACGCAGTATTTT. The chain couples TRBV3-1 to TRBJ2-3; the match to TRBD2 covers 8 bases. Germline CDR1 is LGHDT and CDR2 is YNNKEL (reference sequence). The CDR3 has 17 amino acids. V shed 1 base and J 2 bases; nucleotides not matched to a gene: 8.